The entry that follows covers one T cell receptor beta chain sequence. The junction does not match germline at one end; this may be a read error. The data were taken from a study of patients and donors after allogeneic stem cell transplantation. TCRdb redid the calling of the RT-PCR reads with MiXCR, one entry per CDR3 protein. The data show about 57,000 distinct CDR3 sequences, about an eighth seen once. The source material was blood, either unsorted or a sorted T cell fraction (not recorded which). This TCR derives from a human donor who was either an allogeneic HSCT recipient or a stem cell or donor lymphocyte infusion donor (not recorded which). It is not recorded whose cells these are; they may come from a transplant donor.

The CDR3 DNA reads TGTGCCAGCACTTTAGGGGGCGGGCAGGGAGGCTATGGCTACACCTTC. Protein product: CASTLGGGQGGYGYTF. The chain employs TRBV12-3 or TRBV12-4 and TRBJ1-2; 7 bases line up with TRBD1. The CDR3 consists of 16 residues.